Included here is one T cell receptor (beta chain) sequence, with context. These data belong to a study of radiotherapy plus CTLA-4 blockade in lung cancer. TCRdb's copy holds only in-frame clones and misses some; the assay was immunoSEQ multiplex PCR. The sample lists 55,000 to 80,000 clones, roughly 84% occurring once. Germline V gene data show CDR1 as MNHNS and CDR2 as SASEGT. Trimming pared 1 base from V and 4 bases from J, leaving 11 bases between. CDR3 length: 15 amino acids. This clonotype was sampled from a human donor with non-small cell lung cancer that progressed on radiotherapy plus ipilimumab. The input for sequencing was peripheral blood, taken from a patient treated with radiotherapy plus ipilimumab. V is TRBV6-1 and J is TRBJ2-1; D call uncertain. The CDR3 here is CASSEGLVAYNEQFF. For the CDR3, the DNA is TGTGCCAGCAGTGAAGGCCTCGTGGCGTACAATGAGCAGTTCTTC.